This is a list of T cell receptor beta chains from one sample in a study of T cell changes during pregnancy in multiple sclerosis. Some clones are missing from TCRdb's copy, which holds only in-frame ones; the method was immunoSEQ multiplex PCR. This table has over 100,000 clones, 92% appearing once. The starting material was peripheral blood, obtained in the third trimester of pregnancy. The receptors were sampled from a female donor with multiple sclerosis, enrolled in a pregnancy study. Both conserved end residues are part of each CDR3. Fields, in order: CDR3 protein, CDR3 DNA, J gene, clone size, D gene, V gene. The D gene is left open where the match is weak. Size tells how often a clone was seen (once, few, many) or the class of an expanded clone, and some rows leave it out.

CASSFQTGRGSGRTEAFF | TGTGCCAGCAGTTTCCAGACAGGTCGGGGCTCCGGGAGGACTGAAGCTTTCTTT | TRBJ1-1 | . | . | TRBV27
CASSVGYQQGADEKLFF | TGTGCCAGCAGCGTCGGATATCAGCAGGGGGCGGATGAAAAACTGTTTTTT | TRBJ1-4 | . | TRBD1 | TRBV9
CASRDSLAQYF | TGTGCCAGCAGAGACAGCCTGGCCCAGTACTTC | TRBJ2-5 | . | . | TRBV7-8
CASSVAGASASSYEQYF | TGTGCCAGCAGCGTAGCGGGAGCTAGCGCGAGCTCCTACGAGCAGTACTTC | TRBJ2-7 | . | . | TRBV9
CASTEDRNDQPQHF | TGTGCCAGCACCGAGGACAGGAACGATCAGCCCCAGCATTTT | TRBJ1-5 | . | TRBD1 | TRBV6-6
CASSQGLHTGMNTEAFF | TGTGCCAGCAGCCAAGGGTTACATACAGGAATGAACACTGAAGCTTTCTTT | TRBJ1-1 | . | . | TRBV14
CASSFGQGPAEAFF | TGTGCCAGTAGCTTCGGACAGGGGCCCGCTGAAGCTTTCTTT | TRBJ1-1 | few | TRBD1 | TRBV19
CASSLDRGIETQYF | TGTGCCAGCAGTCTAGACAGGGGAATTGAGACCCAGTACTTC | TRBJ2-5 | . | TRBD1 | TRBV7-8
CATSRDNLPGQPQHF | TGTGCCACCAGCAGAGATAATCTCCCGGGGCAGCCCCAGCATTTT | TRBJ1-5 | . | . | TRBV15
CASSQEGAGEKLFF | TGCGCCAGCAGCCAAGAGGGGGCAGGGGAAAAACTGTTTTTT | TRBJ1-4 | few | . | TRBV4-1
CASSPSGTGIRATEAFF | TGTGCCAGCTCACCATCCGGGACAGGGATAAGGGCCACTGAAGCTTTCTTT | TRBJ1-1 | few | TRBD1 | TRBV18
CAWSVLGVRPVQYF | TGTGCCTGGAGTGTACTCGGGGTTCGCCCCGTGCAGTACTTC | TRBJ2-7 | . | . | TRBV30
CASSLAGQRNEQFF | TGCGCCAGCAGCTTGGCCGGACAGAGAAATGAGCAGTTCTTC | TRBJ2-1 | . | . | TRBV5-1
CAGSSGNTGELFF | TGTGCCGGATCTAGCGGGAACACCGGGGAGCTGTTTTTT | TRBJ2-2 | . | TRBD2 | TRBV28
CASSFGTPNSYNEQFF | TGTGCCAGCAGTTTCGGGACTCCTAACTCCTACAATGAGCAGTTCTTC | TRBJ2-1 | . | . | TRBV11-2
CASSLTGQLNTEAFF | TGTGCCAGCAGCTTAACAGGACAACTGAACACTGAAGCTTTCTTT | TRBJ1-1 | . | . | TRBV7-3
CASSDFAQGYGYTF | TGTGCCAGCAGTGACTTTGCACAGGGCTATGGCTACACCTTC | TRBJ1-2 | . | . | TRBV6-1
CASSSTRARANQPQHF | TGTGCCAGCAGCTCCACTCGGGCGAGGGCCAATCAGCCCCAGCATTTT | TRBJ1-5 | . | . | TRBV27
CASGAEVYQPQHF | TGTGCCAGCGGGGCCGAGGTGTATCAGCCCCAGCATTTT | TRBJ1-5 | . | . | TRBV6-1
CSVWGGQIYNEQFF | TGCAGCGTCTGGGGAGGCCAGATATACAATGAGCAGTTCTTC | TRBJ2-1 | . | . | TRBV29-1
CATSRDRSHRDRGNYGYTF | TGTGCCACCAGCAGAGATAGGTCCCACCGGGACAGGGGAAACTATGGCTACACCTTC | TRBJ1-2 | . | TRBD1 | TRBV15
CASSWGQGWNTQYF | TGTGCCAGCAGTTGGGGACAGGGGTGGAATACGCAGTATTTT | TRBJ2-3 | . | TRBD1 | TRBV28
CASSLVEREDTQYF | TGTGCCAGCAGCTTAGTGGAGCGGGAAGATACGCAGTATTTT | TRBJ2-3 | . | TRBD2 | TRBV7-2
CASSLRKTGTSGSLRQKSSYEQYF | TGTGCCAGCAGTTTACGAAAAACCGGGACTAGCGGGAGCCTACGCCAAAAAAGCTCCTACGAGCAGTACTTC | TRBJ2-7 | . | TRBD2 | TRBV27
CAIPRGGAQPQHF | TGTGCCATCCCACGGGGGGGTGCACAGCCCCAGCATTTT | TRBJ1-5 | once | . | TRBV27
CASSFYGTGENYGYTF | TGTGCCAGCAGCTTTTATGGGACAGGGGAAAACTATGGCTACACCTTC | TRBJ1-2 | . | TRBD1 | TRBV5-8
CATSLREGVYEQYF | TGTGCCACCAGCCTCCGGGAGGGGGTGTACGAGCAGTACTTC | TRBJ2-7 | once | TRBD2 | TRBV15
CSVPRASGYGYTF | TGCAGCGTTCCCAGGGCTTCAGGGTATGGCTACACCTTC | TRBJ1-2 | once | . | TRBV29-1
CASSVSTAQETQYF | TGTGCCAGCAGCGTTTCGACAGCCCAAGAGACCCAGTACTTC | TRBJ2-5 | . | . | TRBV9
CASSLGQGLQPQHF | TGTGCCAGCAGCTTGGGACAGGGCCTTCAGCCCCAGCATTTT | TRBJ1-5 | . | TRBD1 | TRBV7-2
CATSRDAQNYGYTF | TGTGCCACCAGCAGAGATGCCCAGAACTATGGCTACACCTTC | TRBJ1-2 | . | . | TRBV15
CASSLAGPMNTEAFF | TGCGCCAGCAGCTTGGCTGGGCCGATGAACACTGAAGCTTTCTTT | TRBJ1-1 | . | . | TRBV5-1
CASSFDPRGTGELFF | TGTGCCAGCAGCTTCGACCCCCGAGGCACCGGGGAGCTGTTTTTT | TRBJ2-2 | . | . | TRBV7-6
CASSIGGTSGSPNNEQFF | TGTGCCAGCAGCATAGGAGGGACTAGCGGGAGCCCTAACAATGAGCAGTTCTTC | TRBJ2-1 | . | TRBD2 | TRBV9
CASSQLPKTGLTLAYGYTF | TGTGCCAGCAGCCAACTCCCCAAAACAGGGCTTACTCTAGCCTATGGCTACACCTTC | TRBJ1-2 | . | . | TRBV7-8
CASTLNAGTVLYGYTF | TGTGCCAGTACCCTGAACGCCGGGACAGTACTCTATGGCTACACCTTC | TRBJ1-2 | . | TRBD1 | TRBV19
CASSMRLAGIYEQYF | TGTGCCAGTAGTATGCGCCTAGCGGGCATCTACGAGCAGTACTTC | TRBJ2-7 | . | TRBD2 | TRBV19
CASSPQTGIRNTIYF | TGTGCCAGCAGCCCCCAGACAGGGATAAGAAACACCATATATTTT | TRBJ1-3 | few | TRBD1 | TRBV7-9
CASRSGGLNEQFF | TGTGCCAGCAGAAGCGGGGGACTCAATGAGCAGTTCTTC | TRBJ2-1 | . | TRBD2 | TRBV2
CASSTTGQDHGYTF | TGTGCCAGTAGTACCACGGGACAGGACCATGGCTACACCTTC | TRBJ1-2 | . | TRBD1 | TRBV19
CASSVNRDRGTDTQYF | TGTGCCAGCAGCGTAAATAGGGACAGGGGAACAGATACGCAGTATTTT | TRBJ2-3 | . | TRBD1 | TRBV9
CASLNGTGLPGGNTIYF | TGTGCCAGCCTGAACGGGACAGGGCTACCGGGTGGAAACACCATATATTTT | TRBJ1-3 | . | TRBD1 | TRBV2
CASSQGLGGDEQFF | TGTGCCAGCAGCCAGGGACTAGGCGGGGATGAGCAGTTCTTC | TRBJ2-1 | . | TRBD2 | TRBV13
CASLPQGLRVMTEAFF | TGTGCCAGCCTCCCCCAAGGACTGAGGGTAATGACTGAAGCTTTCTTT | TRBJ1-1 | once | . | TRBV5-5